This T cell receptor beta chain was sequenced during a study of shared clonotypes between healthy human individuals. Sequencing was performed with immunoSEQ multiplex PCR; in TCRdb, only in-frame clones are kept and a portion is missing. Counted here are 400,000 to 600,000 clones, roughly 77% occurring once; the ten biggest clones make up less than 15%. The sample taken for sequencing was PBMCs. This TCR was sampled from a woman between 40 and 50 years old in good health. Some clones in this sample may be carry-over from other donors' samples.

The CDR3 sequence: CASRLTLYNEQFF. The CDR3 DNA is TGTGCCAGCAGACTAACCCTCTACAATGAGCAGTTCTTC. This sequence joins TRBV7-3 and TRBJ2-1, with no clear D. Germline-derived CDR1 and CDR2 are SGHTA and FQGTGA. V lost 6 bases and J 3 bases, leaving 9 bases between the germline ends. The CDR3 extends over 13 amino acids.